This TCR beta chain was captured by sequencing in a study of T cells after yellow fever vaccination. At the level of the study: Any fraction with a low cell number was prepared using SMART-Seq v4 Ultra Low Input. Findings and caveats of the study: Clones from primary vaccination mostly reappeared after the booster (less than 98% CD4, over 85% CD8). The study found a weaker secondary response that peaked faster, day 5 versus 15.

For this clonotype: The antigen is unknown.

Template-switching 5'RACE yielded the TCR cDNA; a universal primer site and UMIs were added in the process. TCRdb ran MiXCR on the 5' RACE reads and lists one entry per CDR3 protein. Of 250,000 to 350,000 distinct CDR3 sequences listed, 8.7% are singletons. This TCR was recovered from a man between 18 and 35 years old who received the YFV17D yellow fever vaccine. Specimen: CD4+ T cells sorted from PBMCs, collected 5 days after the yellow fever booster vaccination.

CDR3 sequence reads: CSVGPDSNYGYTF. CDR3 in DNA: TGCAGCGTTGGACCGGACAGTAACTATGGCTACACCTTC. The rearrangement links TRBV29-1 to TRBJ1-2; weak D call: TRBD1 (6 bases). CDR3 length: 13 residues. Germline CDR1 reads SQVTM; CDR2 reads ANQGSEA. V lost 4 bases and J lost 1, with 10 bases in between.